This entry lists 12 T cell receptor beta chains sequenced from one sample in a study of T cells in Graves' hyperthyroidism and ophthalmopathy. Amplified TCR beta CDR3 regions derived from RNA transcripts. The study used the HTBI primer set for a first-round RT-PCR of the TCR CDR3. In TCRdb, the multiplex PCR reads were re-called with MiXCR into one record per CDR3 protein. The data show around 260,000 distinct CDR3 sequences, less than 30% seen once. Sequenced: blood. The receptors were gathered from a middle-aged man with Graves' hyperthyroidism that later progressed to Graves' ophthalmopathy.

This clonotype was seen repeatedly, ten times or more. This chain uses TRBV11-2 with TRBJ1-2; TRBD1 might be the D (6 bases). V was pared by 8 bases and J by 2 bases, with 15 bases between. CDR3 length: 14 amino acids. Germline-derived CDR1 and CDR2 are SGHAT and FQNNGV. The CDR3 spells CASHPGGWNYGYTF. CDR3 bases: TGTGCCAGCCACCCGGGGGGCTGGAACTATGGCTACACCTTC.

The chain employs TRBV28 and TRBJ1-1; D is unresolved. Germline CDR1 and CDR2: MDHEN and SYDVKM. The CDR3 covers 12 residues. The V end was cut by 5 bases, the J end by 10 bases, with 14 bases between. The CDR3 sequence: CASSPNGRGAFF. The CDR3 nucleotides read TGTGCCAGCAGTCCAAACGGGCGGGGAGCTTTCTTT.

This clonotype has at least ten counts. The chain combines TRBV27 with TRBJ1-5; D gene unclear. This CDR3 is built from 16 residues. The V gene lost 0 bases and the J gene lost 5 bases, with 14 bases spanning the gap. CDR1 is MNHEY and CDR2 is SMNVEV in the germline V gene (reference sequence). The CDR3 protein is CASSLSPLGMDQPQHF. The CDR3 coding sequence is TGTGCCAGCAGTTTATCGCCCTTGGGGATGGATCAGCCCCAGCATTTT.

In DNA form, the CDR3 reads TGCGCCAGCAGCTTGGGGGACCATTCCTACGAGCAGTACTTC. It translates to CASSLGDHSYEQYF. The chain employs TRBV5-1 and TRBJ2-7, with D perhaps TRBD1 or TRBD2 (5 bases each). Deletions cut 0 bases from V and 1 base from J, with 8 bases between. The CDR3 covers 14 residues. Germline V gene lookup returns CDR1 SGHRS and CDR2 YFSETQ.

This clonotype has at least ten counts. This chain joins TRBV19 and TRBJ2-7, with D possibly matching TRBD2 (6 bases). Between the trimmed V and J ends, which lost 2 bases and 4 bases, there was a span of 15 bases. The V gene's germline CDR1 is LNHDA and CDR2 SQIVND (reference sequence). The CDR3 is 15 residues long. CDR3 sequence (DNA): TGTGCCAGTAGTATAAGAGCGGGCCCTCCGTACGAGCAGTACTTC. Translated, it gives CASSIRAGPPYEQYF.

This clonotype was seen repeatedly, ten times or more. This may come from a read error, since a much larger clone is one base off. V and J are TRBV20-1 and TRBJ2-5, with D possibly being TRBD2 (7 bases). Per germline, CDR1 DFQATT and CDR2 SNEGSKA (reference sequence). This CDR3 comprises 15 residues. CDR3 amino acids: CSARVGGGRSETQHF. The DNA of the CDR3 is TGCAGTGCTAGGGTAGGGGGGGGGCGATCAGAGACCCAGCACTTC.

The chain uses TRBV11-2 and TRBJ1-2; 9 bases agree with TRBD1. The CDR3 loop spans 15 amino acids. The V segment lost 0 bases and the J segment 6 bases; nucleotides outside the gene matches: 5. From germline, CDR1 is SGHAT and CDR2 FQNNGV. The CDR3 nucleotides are TGTGCCAGCAGCTTAGAGGGACAGGGTGTTCATGGCTACACCTTC. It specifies CASSLEGQGVHGYTF.

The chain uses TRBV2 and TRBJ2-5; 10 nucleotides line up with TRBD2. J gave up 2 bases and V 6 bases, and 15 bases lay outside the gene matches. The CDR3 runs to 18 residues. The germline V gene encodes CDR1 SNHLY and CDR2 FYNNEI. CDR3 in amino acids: CASSPGLAGVGGQETQYF. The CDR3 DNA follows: TGTGCCAGCAGCCCGGGCCTAGCGGGAGTTGGGGGACAAGAGACCCAGTACTTC.

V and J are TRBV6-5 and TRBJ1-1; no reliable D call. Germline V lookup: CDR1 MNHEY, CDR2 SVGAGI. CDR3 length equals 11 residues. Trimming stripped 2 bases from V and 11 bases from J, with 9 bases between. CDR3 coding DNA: TGTGCCAGCAGTTACGCTTCATTGGCTTTCTTT. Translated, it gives CASSYASLAFF.

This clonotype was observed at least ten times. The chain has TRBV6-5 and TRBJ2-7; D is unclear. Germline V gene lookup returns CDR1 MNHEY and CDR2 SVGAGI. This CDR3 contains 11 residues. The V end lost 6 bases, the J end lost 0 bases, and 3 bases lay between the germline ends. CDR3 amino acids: CASRGSYEQYF. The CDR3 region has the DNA TGTGCCAGCAGGGGCTCCTACGAGCAGTACTTC.

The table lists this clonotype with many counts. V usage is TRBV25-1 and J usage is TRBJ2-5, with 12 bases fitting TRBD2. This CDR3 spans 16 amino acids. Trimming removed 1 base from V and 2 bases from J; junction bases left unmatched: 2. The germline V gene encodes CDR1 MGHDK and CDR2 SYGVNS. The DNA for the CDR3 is TGTGCCAGCAGTGAATTAGGACTAGCGGGACAAGAGACCCAGTACTTC. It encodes CASSELGLAGQETQYF.

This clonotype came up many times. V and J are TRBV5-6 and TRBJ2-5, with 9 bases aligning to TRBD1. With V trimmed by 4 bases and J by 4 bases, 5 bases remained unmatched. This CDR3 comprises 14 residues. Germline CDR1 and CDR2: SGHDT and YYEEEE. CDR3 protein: CASSGGTGTETQYF. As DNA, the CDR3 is TGTGCCAGCAGCGGAGGGACAGGGACAGAGACCCAGTACTTC. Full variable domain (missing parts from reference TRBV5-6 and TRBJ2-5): DAGVTQSPTHLIKTRGQQVTLRCSPKSGHDTVSWYQQALGQGPQFIFQYYEEEERQRGNFPDRFSGHQFPNYSSELNVNALLLGDSALYLCASSGGTGTETQYFGPGTRLLVL.